The T cell receptor (beta chain) under discussion was sequenced for a study of CD4 T cells in relation to SARS-CoV-2 and coronaviruses. Generated by immunoSEQ multiplex PCR, the TCRdb table keeps only in-frame clones and is missing some. The sample has 15,000 to 18,000 clones, 76% seen once. The unexposed donors gave CD4+ T cells in about 2010-2019, prior to COVID-19. After around nine days of culture, CD4+ T cells were isolated. A few counts support this clone. What it recognizes is unknown. Germline V lookup: CDR1 LNHDA, CDR2 SQIVND (reference sequence). The CDR3 has 14 residues. Trimming cost V 8 bases and J 3 bases, with 13 bases left between them.

The source material was CD4+ T cells from PBMCs, cultured in vitro. V is TRBV19 and J is TRBJ2-2; D is perhaps TRBD1 or TRBD2 (5 bases each). This TCR was recovered from a human donor in good health. CDR3 nucleotide sequence: TGTGCCAGTTCAGGGTTGAGGGACACCGGGGAGCTGTTTTTT. This codes for CASSGLRDTGELFF.